The rows below give T cell receptor beta chains drawn from one sample of a study of blood T cell repertoires in COVID-19. Libraries were prepared by immunoSEQ multiplex PCR; TCRdb keeps only in-frame clonotypes and omits some of them. The data contain 200,000 to 250,000 clones, 82% of them singletons. The sequenced sample consisted of peripheral blood. Source of these receptors: a woman aged 80 or over with acute or convalescent COVID-19. CDR3s include the opening cysteine and the closing phenylalanine or tryptophan. A D gene is named only where the DNA matches it firmly. A clone size is listed for some rows: how often the clone was seen (once, few, many), or a class if it is expanded.

TRBJ2-1 | TRBV19 | TRBD1 | . | CASSFGTGTDEQFF | TGTGCCAGTAGCTTCGGGACAGGTACGGATGAGCAGTTCTTC
TRBJ1-4 | TRBV14 | . | . | CASSLIDSGGKLFF | TGTGCCAGCAGCCTTATCGACAGCGGGGGAAAACTGTTTTTT
TRBJ1-2 | TRBV7-6 | . | . | CASSLIPAGEDGYTF | TGTGCCAGCAGCTTAATTCCGGCGGGGGAGGATGGCTACACCTTC
TRBJ2-5 | TRBV10-3 | . | . | CAISEEGSRQETQYF | TGTGCCATCAGTGAAGAGGGCAGCCGACAAGAGACCCAGTACTTC
TRBJ2-5 | TRBV4-1 | . | . | CASSQDRETQYF | TGCGCCAGCAGCCAAGATAGAGAGACCCAGTACTTC
TRBJ1-3 | TRBV5-1 | TRBD1 | . | CASSLGTGVGNTIYF | TGCGCCAGCAGCTTAGGGACAGGGGTCGGAAACACCATATATTTT
TRBJ1-2 | TRBV28 | TRBD1 | . | CASRGGTGYGYTF | TGTGCCAGCAGAGGAGGGACAGGCTATGGCTACACCTTC
TRBJ2-7 | TRBV15 | TRBD1 | . | CATSTDRVGYEQYF | TGTGCCACCAGCACGGACAGGGTTGGCTACGAGCAGTACTTC
TRBJ1-6 | TRBV4-3 | . | . | CASSQGAKGSPLHF | TGCGCCAGCAGCCAGGGGGCGAAGGGATCACCCCTCCACTTT
TRBJ1-2 | TRBV4-1 | . | . | CASSQDRDTRYTF | TGCGCCAGCAGCCAAGATCGGGACACAAGATACACCTTC
TRBJ2-3 | TRBV30 | TRBD1 | . | CAWSLKGATDTQYF | TGTGCCTGGAGTTTGAAGGGGGCCACAGATACGCAGTATTTT
TRBJ1-6 | TRBV19 | TRBD1 | . | CASSMGTVSYNSPLHF | TGTGCCAGTAGTATGGGGACAGTTTCTTATAATTCACCCCTCCACTTT
TRBJ1-2 | TRBV2 | . | . | CATKETDWNYGYTF | TGTGCCACCAAGGAAACCGACTGGAACTATGGCTACACCTTC
TRBJ2-7 | TRBV3-1/TRBV3-2 | . | once | CASSQGALFGYEQYF | TGTGCCAGCAGCCAAGGGGCTCTTTTCGGATACGAGCAGTACTTC
TRBJ1-6 | TRBV3-1/TRBV3-2 | . | . | CASSQEQVKNSPLHF | TGTGCCAGCAGCCAAGAACAGGTTAAGAATTCACCCCTCCACTTT
TRBJ1-2 | TRBV12-3/TRBV12-4 | . | . | CASSLDRVYGYTF | TGTGCCAGCAGTTTAGACAGGGTCTATGGCTACACCTTC
TRBJ1-1 | TRBV2 | . | . | CASSRRENTEAFF | TGTGCCAGCAGTCGAAGAGAGAACACTGAAGCTTTCTTT
TRBJ1-5 | TRBV28 | TRBD1 | . | CASSLFGTGGPQPQHF | TGTGCCAGCAGTTTATTCGGGACAGGGGGCCCTCAGCCCCAGCATTTT
TRBJ2-5 | TRBV6-2/TRBV6-3 | . | once | CASSYPSRGYTGQETQYF | TGTGCCAGCAGTTACCCTTCTAGGGGGTACACGGGTCAAGAGACCCAGTACTTC
TRBJ1-2 | TRBV6-5 | . | . | CASSSGQTYGYTF | TGTGCCAGCAGCAGTGGACAGACCTATGGCTACACCTTC
TRBJ1-2 | TRBV14 | . | . | CASSRPGTSYGYTF | TGTGCCAGCAGCCGACCCGGGACATCGTATGGCTACACCTTC
TRBJ2-3 | TRBV11-1 | TRBD2 | . | CASSLGTSPGDTQYF | TGTGCCAGCAGCTTAGGGACTAGCCCTGGAGATACGCAGTATTTT
TRBJ2-3 | TRBV2 | . | few | CASSLGDTQYF | TGTGCCAGCAGTCTCGGAGATACGCAGTATTTT
TRBJ2-5 | TRBV9 | TRBD1 | . | CASSGGQGALGETQYF | TGTGCCAGCAGCGGTGGACAGGGGGCGTTGGGGGAGACCCAGTACTTC
TRBJ1-2 | TRBV7-3 | . | . | CASSYSRGNGYTF | TGTGCCAGCAGCTACTCGAGGGGGAATGGCTACACCTTC
TRBJ2-7 | TRBV11-3 | . | . | CASSLQGSYEQYF | TGTGCCAGCAGCTTACAGGGATCCTACGAGCAGTACTTC
TRBJ2-7 | TRBV3-1/TRBV3-2 | . | . | CASSLDRGIQYF | TGTGCCAGCAGCCTAGACAGAGGGATCCAGTACTTC
TRBJ1-2 | TRBV12-3/TRBV12-4 | . | once | CASSSTVFYGYTF | TGTGCCAGCAGTTCGACAGTATTCTATGGCTACACCTTC
TRBJ2-3 | TRBV2 | TRBD2 | . | CASSAIAGGLEDTQYF | TGTGCCAGCAGTGCTATAGCGGGGGGGCTCGAAGATACGCAGTATTTT
TRBJ2-2 | TRBV6-1 | TRBD1 | once | CASSESDRVRDTGELFF | TGTGCCAGCAGTGAATCCGACAGGGTTCGGGACACCGGGGAGCTGTTTTTT
TRBJ2-5 | TRBV5-1 | TRBD1 | . | CASSLAGTGGETQYF | TGCGCCAGCAGCTTGGCCGGGACAGGGGGCGAGACCCAGTACTTC
TRBJ1-2 | TRBV27 | TRBD1 | . | CASRRDRDYGYTF | TGTGCCAGCAGACGTGACAGGGACTATGGCTACACCTTC
TRBJ1-2 | TRBV4-1 | . | . | CASSQGQQASVYGYTF | TGCGCCAGCAGCCAAGGTCAACAGGCCTCTGTCTATGGCTACACCTTC
TRBJ2-7 | TRBV7-2 | TRBD1 | . | CASSLDVGTGAYEQYF | TGTGCCAGCAGCTTAGACGTCGGGACAGGGGCCTACGAGCAGTACTTC
TRBJ2-3 | TRBV7-2 | TRBD2 | . | CASSFLSGGAPDTQYF | TGTGCCAGCAGCTTCCTTAGCGGGGGGGCTCCAGATACGCAGTATTTT